This TCR beta chain was sequenced in a study of cytomegalovirus exposure and HLA in healthy donors. In the case of this clone: Its antigen is undetermined.

The study ran its PCR with 60 Vbeta and 13 Jbeta primers. The repertoire was sequenced with immunoSEQ multiplex PCR; TCRdb's copy has only in-frame clones and lacks some. The sample lists about 300,000 clones, 75% to 90% occurring once. The CDR3 has 15 amino acids. From germline, CDR1 is LNHDA and CDR2 SQIVND (reference sequence). J was trimmed by 0 bases and V by 10 bases; bases with no gene match: 11. Study results and limitations: In an earlier analysis, most TCR beta V segments were productive about 87% or about 30% of the time. Researchers left out some V segments, among them TRBV6-2 and TRBV6-3, as indistinguishable.

What was sequenced was PBMCs. The V and J genes are TRBV19 and TRBJ1-1; TRBD1 aligns across 7 bases. The source of this sequence is a man aged 40-50 years in good health and CMV-seropositive. Here the CDR3 reads CATGQALMMNTEAFF. The CDR3 DNA reads TGTGCCACCGGACAGGCCCTGATGATGAACACTGAAGCTTTCTTT.